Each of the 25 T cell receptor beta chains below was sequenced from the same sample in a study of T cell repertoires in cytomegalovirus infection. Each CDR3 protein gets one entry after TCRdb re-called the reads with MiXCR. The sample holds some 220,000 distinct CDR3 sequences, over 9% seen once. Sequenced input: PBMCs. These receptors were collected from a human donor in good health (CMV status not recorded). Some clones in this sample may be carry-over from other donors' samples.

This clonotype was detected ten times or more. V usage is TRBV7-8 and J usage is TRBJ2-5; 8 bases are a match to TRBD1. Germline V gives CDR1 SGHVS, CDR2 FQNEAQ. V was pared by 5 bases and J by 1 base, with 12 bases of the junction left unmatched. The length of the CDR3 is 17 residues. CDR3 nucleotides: TGTGCCAGCAGCGCAGGGACAGGCCCTTTCGTCCAAGAGACCCAGTACTTC. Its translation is CASSAGTGPFVQETQYF.

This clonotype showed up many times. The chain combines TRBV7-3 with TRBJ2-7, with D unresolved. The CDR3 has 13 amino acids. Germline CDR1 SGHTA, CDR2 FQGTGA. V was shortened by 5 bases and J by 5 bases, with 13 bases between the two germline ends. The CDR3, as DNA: TGTGCCAGCAGCCTTGCTGGTGGGAACGAGCAGTACTTC. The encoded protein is CASSLAGGNEQYF.

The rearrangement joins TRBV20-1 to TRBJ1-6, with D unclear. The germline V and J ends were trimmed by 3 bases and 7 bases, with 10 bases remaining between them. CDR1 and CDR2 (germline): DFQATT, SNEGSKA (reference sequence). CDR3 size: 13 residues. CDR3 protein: CSASAQDNSPLHF. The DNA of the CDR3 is TGCAGTGCTAGCGCTCAGGACAATTCACCCCTCCACTTT.

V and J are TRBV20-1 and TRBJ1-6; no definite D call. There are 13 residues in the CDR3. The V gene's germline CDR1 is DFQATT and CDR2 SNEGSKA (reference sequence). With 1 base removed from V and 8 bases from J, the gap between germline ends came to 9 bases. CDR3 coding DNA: TGCAGTGCTAGAGGCGTATCGGATTCACCCCTCCACTTT. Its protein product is CSARGVSDSPLHF.

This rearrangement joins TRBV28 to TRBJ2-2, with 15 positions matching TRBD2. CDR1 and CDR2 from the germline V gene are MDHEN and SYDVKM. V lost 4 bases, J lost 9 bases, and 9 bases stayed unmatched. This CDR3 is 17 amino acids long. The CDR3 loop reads CASSSPRTSGRVRELFF. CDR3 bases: TGTGCCAGCAGTTCTCCTCGGACTAGCGGGAGGGTTAGGGAGCTGTTTTTT.

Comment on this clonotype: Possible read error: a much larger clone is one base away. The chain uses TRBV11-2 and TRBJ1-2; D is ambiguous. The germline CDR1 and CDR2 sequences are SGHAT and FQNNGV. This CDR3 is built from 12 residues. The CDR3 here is CASSWTVYGFTF. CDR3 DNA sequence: TGTGCCAGCAGCTGGACCGTCTATGGCTTCACCTTC.

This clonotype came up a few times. The CDR3 is CASSLGAEYQETQYF. For the CDR3, the DNA is TGTGCCAGCAGCTTAGGGGCGGAGTACCAAGAGACCCAGTACTTC. The chain employs TRBV7-9 and TRBJ2-5; no clear D gene. The V gene lost 1 base and the J gene lost 0 bases, with 9 bases spanning the gap. The CDR3 spans 15 residues. Germline values: CDR1 SEHNR, CDR2 FQNEAQ (reference sequence). Looking up the rest from reference TRBV7-9 and TRBJ2-5 gives the full variable domain: DTGVSQNPRHKITKRGQNVTFRCDPISEHNRLYWYRQTLGQGPEFLTYFQNEAQLEKSRLLSDRFSAERPKGSFSTLEIQRTEQGDSAMYLCASSLGAEYQETQYFGPGTRLLVL.

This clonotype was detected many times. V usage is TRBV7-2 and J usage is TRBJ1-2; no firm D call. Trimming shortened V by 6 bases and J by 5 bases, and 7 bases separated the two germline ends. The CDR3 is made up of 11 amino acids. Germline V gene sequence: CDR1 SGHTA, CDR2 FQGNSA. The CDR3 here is CASSDHYGYTF. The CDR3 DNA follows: TGTGCCAGCAGTGATCATTATGGCTACACCTTC.

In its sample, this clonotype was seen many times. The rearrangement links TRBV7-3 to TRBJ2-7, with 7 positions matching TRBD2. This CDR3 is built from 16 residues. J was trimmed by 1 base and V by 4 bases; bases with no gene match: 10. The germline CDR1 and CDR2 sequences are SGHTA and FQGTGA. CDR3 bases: TGTGCCAGCAGCTCACAACCCCGGGACTATTCCTACGAGCAGTACTTC. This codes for CASSSQPRDYSYEQYF.

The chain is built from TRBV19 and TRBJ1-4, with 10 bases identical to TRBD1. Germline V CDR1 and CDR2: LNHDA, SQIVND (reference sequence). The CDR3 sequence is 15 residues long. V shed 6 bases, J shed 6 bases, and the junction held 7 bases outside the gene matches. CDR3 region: CASRLTGTGDEKLFF. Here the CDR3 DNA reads TGTGCCAGTAGACTTACCGGGACAGGGGATGAAAAACTGTTTTTT.

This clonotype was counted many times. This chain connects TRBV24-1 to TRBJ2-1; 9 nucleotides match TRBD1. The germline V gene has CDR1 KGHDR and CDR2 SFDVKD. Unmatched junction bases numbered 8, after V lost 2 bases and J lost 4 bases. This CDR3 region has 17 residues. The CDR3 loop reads CATSDSSVGTGYNEQFF. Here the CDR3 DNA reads TGTGCCACCAGTGATTCCTCGGTTGGGACAGGGTACAATGAGCAGTTCTTC.

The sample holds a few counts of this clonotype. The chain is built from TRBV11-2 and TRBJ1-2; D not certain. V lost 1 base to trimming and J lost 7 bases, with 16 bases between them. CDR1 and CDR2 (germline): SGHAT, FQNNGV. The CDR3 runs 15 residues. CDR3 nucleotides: TGTGCCAGCAGCTTAGGCCAAGGGCCCTCTGGTGGCTACACCTTC. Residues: CASSLGQGPSGGYTF.

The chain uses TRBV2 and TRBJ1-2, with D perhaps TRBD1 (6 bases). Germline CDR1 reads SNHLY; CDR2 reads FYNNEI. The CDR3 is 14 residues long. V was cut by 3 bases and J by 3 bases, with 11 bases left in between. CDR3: CASSESTGYYGYTF. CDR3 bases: TGTGCCAGCAGTGAGTCTACAGGGTACTATGGCTACACCTTC.

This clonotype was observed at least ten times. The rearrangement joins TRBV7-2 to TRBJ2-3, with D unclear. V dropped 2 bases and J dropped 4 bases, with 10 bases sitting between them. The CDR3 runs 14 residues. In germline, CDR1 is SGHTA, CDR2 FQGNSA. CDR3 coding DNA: TGTGCCAGCAGCTTACGGATCCTGGCAGATACGCAGTATTTT. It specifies CASSLRILADTQYF.

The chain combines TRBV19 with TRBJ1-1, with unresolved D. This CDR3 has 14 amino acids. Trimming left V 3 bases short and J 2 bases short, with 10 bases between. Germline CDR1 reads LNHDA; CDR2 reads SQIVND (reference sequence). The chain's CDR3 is CASSIGSSNTEAFF. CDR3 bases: TGTGCCAGTAGTATCGGGTCGAGCAACACTGAAGCTTTCTTT.

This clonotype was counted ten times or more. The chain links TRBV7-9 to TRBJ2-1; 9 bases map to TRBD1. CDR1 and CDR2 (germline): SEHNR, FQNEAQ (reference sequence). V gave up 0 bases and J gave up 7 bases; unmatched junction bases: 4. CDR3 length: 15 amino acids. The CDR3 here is CASSLAGTGLNEQFF. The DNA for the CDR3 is TGTGCCAGCAGCTTAGCCGGGACAGGGTTGAATGAGCAGTTCTTC.

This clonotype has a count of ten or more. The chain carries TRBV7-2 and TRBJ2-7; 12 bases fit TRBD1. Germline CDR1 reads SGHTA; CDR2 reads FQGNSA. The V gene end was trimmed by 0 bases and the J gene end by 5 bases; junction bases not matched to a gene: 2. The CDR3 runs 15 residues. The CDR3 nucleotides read TGTGCCAGCAGCTTAGCGGGACAGGGGGCCCACGAGCAGTACTTC. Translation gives CASSLAGQGAHEQYF.

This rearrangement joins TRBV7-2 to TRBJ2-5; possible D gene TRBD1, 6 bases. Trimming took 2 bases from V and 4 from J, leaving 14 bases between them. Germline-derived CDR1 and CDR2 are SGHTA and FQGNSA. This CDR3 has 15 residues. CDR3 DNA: TGTGCCAGCAGCTTAAATGGGGGCGTTGCAGAGACCCAGTACTTC. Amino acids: CASSLNGGVAETQYF.

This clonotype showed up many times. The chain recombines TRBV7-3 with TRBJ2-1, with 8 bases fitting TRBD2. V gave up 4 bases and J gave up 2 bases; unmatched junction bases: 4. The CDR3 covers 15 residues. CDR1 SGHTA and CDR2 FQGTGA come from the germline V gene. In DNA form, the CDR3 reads TGTGCCAGCAGCTCTCAGCGGGGGCCCTACAATGAGCAGTTCTTC. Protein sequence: CASSSQRGPYNEQFF.

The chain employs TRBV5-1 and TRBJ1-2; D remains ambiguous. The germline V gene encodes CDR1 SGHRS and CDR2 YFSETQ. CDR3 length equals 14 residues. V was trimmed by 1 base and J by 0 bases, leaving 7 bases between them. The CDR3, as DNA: TGCGCCAGCAGCTTGACTCAAGCTAACTATGGCTACACCTTC. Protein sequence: CASSLTQANYGYTF.

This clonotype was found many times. This CDR3 reads CASTPGGRGAEAFF. The CDR3 DNA is TGTGCCAGTACCCCCGGGGGGAGAGGTGCTGAAGCTTTCTTT. The V and J genes are TRBV19 and TRBJ1-1; perhaps TRBD1 as D (5 bases). Germline lookup yields CDR1 LNHDA and CDR2 SQIVND (reference sequence). V was clipped by 7 bases and J by 6 bases, with 18 bases between them. The CDR3 spans 14 residues.

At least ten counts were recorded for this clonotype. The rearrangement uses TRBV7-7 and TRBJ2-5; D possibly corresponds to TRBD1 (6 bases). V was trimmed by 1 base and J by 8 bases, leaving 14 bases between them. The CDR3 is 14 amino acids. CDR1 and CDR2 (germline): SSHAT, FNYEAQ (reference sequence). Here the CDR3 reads CASSLGGPEGTQYF. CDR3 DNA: TGTGCCAGCAGCTTAGGGGGGCCCGAAGGAACCCAGTACTTC.

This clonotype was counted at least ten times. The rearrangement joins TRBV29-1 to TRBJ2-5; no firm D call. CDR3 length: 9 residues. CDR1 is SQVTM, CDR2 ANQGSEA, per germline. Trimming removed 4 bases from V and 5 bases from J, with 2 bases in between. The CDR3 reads CSVAETQYF. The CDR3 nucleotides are TGCAGCGTTGCCGAGACCCAGTACTTC.

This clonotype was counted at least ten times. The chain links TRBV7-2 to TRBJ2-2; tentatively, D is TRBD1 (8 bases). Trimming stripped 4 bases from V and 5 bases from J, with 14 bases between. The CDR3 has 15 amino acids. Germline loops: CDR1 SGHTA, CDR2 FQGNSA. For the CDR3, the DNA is TGTGCCAGCAGCTCCAGGGGGCGGGGGACCGGGGAGCTGTTTTTT. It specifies CASSSRGRGTGELFF.

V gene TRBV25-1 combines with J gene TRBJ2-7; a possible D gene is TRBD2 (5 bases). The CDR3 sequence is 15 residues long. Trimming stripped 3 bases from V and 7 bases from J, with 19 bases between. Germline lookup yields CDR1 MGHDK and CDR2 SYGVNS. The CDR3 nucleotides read TGTGCCAGCAGTGACTCACCGACTGGCTCGGGAGAGCAGTACTTC. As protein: CASSDSPTGSGEQYF.